Listed below are T cell receptor beta chains from one sample, sequenced in a study of HIV-infected children after antiretroviral therapy interruption. Using its own MiXCR run on the 3' RACE reads, TCRdb lists one record per CDR3 protein. The table has over 35,000 distinct CDR3 sequences, approximately 7% seen once; the top ten hold about 0.91%. Here the sequenced sample was CD45RA+ CD4+ T cells from PBMCs, pooled from several time points, taken from a donor given antiretroviral therapy, either interrupted or continuous. These receptors came from a pool of human donors with HIV. The CDR3 runs from the conserved cysteine through the conserved F or W. The D gene is left open where the match is weak. Only some rows state a clone size, as once, few, many or a class for expanded clones.

TRBJ1-2 many TRBV12-3/TRBV12-4 NA TGTGCCAGCAGTTTCACAGGGTATGGCTACACCTTC CASSFTGYGYTF
TRBJ2-7 few TRBV10-3 TRBD1 TGTGCCATCAGTGAGCCCAGGGGGACCTACGAGCAGTACTTC CAISEPRGTYEQYF
TRBJ1-2 few TRBV28 NA TGTGCCAGCAGATCCTCCCCCCGCACTATCAATGGCTACACCTTC CASRSSPRTINGYTF
TRBJ1-1 many TRBV2 NA TGTGCCAGCATTGCGATGGAGGGGACTGAAGCTTTCTTT CASIAMEGTEAFF
TRBJ2-3 few TRBV20-1 TRBD1 TGCAGCAGCCCGGACAGGGGGTTCACAGATACGCAGTATTTT CSSPDRGFTDTQYF
TRBJ2-3 many TRBV19 NA TGTGCCAGCAGTATCGGGGACATTGCAGAAACGCTGTATTTT CASSIGDIAETLYF
TRBJ2-5 many TRBV12-3/TRBV12-4 TRBD2 TGTGCCAGCAGCCCCGGGACTAGCGGGGGGCGGAAGACCCAGTACTTC CASSPGTSGGRKTQYF
TRBJ2-3 few TRBV28 NA TGTGCCAGCAGTTATCGAGGTAGCGGTACAGATACGCAGTATTTT CASSYRGSGTDTQYF
TRBJ2-1 many TRBV20-1 NA TGCAGGATGATGGGGGGAGGCGATGAGCAGTTCTTC CRMMGGGDEQFF
TRBJ2-7 NA TRBV4-1 NA TGTGCCAGCAGCCTCCTTCTGGAAGGGGGTCCCTACGAGCAGTACTTC CASSLLLEGGPYEQYF
TRBJ1-5 many TRBV10-3 NA TGTGCCATCAGCCTTAATAGCAATCAGCCCCAGCATTTT CAISLNSNQPQHF
TRBJ2-1 many TRBV29-1 TRBD2 TGCAGCGTAGGACTAGCCACCTACAATGAGCAGTTCTTC CSVGLATYNEQFF
TRBJ2-5 many TRBV15 NA TGTGCCACCGGCCGTGGGATCCAAGAGACCCAGTACTTC CATGRGIQETQYF
TRBJ2-2 many TRBV15 NA TGTGCCACCAGCTTGGAGCAGGGTGTTGCCGGGGAGCTGTTTTTT CATSLEQGVAGELFF
TRBJ2-1 NA TRBV14 NA TGTGCCAGCAGCCAAGACACCCTCGGGAGTCGCTATGAGCAGTTCTTC CASSQDTLGSRYEQFF
TRBJ1-1 many TRBV29-1 TRBD1 TGCAGCGTTGAAGTCCGGACAGGGGCGAACACTGAAGCTTTCTTT CSVEVRTGANTEAFF
TRBJ2-1 many TRBV7-9 NA TGTGCCAGCAGCTTAGCGGAGACGTTCAATGAGCAGTTCTTC CASSLAETFNEQFF